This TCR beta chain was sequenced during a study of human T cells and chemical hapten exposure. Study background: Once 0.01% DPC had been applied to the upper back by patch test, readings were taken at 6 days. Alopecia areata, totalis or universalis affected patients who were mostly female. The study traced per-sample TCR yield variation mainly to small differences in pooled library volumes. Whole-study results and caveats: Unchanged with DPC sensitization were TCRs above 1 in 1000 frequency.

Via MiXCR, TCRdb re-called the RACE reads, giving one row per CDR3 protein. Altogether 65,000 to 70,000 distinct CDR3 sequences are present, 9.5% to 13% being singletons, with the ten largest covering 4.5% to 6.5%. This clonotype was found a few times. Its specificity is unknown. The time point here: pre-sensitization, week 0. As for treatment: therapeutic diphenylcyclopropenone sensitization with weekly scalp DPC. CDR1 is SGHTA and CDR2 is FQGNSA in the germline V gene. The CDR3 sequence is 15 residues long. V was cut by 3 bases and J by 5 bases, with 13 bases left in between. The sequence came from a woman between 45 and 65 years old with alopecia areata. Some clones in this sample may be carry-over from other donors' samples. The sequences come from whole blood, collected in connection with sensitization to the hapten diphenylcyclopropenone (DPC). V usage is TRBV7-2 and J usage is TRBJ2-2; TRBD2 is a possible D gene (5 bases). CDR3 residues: CASSFAGVYTGELFF. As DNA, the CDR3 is TGTGCCAGCAGCTTCGCCGGGGTTTATACCGGGGAGCTGTTTTTT. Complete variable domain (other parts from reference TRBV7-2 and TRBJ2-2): GAGVSQSPSNKVTEKGKDVELRCDPISGHTALYWYRQSLGQGLEFLIYFQGNSAPDKSGLPSDRFSAERTGGSVSTLTIQRTQQEDSAVYLCASSFAGVYTGELFFGEGSRLTVL.